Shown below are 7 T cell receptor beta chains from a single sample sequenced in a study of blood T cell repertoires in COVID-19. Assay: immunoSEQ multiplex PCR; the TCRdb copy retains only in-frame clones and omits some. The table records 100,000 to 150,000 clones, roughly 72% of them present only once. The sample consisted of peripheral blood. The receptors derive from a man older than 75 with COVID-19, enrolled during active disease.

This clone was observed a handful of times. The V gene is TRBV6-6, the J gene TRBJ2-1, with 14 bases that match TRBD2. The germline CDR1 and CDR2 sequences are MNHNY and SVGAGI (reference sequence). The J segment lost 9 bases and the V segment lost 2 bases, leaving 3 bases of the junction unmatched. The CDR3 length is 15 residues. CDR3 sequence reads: CASSYGGLAGGEQFF. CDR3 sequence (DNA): TGTGCCAGCAGTTACGGAGGACTAGCGGGAGGTGAGCAGTTCTTC.

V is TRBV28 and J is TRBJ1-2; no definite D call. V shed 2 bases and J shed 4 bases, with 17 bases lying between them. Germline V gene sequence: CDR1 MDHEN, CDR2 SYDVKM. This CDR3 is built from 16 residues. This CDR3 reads CASSLAPVGGLYGYTF. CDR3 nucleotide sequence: TGTGCCAGCAGTTTAGCCCCGGTTGGAGGGCTCTATGGCTACACCTTC.

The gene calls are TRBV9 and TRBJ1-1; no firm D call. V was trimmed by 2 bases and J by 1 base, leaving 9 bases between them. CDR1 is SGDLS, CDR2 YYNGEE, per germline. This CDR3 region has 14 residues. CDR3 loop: CASSVGGTNTEAFF. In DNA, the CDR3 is TGTGCCAGCAGCGTGGGAGGAACGAACACTGAAGCTTTCTTT.

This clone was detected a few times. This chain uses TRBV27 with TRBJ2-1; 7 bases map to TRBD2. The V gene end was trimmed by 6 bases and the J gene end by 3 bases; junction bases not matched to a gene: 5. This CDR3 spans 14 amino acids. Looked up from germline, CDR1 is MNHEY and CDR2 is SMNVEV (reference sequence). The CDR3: CASSLSGYYNEQFF. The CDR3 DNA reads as TGTGCCAGCAGCCTTAGCGGGTACTACAATGAGCAGTTCTTC.

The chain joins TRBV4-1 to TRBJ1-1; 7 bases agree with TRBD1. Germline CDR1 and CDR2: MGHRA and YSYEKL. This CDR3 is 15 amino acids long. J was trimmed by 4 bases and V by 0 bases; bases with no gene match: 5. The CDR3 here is CASSQEGQGGTEAFF. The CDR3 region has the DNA TGCGCCAGCAGCCAAGAGGGGCAGGGGGGCACTGAAGCTTTCTTT.

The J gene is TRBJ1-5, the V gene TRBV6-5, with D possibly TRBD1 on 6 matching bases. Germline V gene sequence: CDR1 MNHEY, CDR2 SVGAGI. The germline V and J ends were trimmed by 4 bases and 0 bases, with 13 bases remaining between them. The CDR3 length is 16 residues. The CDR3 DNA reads TGTGCCAGCAGTTCTACGACAGGACATAGCAATCAGCCCCAGCATTTT. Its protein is CASSSTTGHSNQPQHF.

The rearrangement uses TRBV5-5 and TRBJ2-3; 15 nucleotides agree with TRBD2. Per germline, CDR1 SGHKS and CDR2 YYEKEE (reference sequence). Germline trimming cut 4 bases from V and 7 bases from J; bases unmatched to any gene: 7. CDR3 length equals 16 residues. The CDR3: CASSGGLAGGAHTQYF. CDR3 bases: TGTGCCAGCAGCGGGGGACTAGCGGGAGGAGCCCATACGCAGTATTTT.